The sequence of this T cell receptor (beta chain) was determined in a study of radiotherapy plus CTLA-4 blockade in lung cancer. For the study at large: Objective responses were recorded in around 18% of patients, with disease control recorded in approximately 32%. General study results and limits: Increased serum interferon-beta after radiation also reportedly predicted response strongly.

In germline, CDR1 is SGHRS, CDR2 YFSETQ. The J segment lost 1 base and the V segment lost 2 bases, leaving 17 bases of the junction unmatched. This CDR3 is 19 amino acids long. In regard to this clone: Antigen unknown.

TCRdb's table, derived via immunoSEQ multiplex PCR, lists solely in-frame clones and lacks some. The sample carries more than 95,000 clones, about 77% recorded once. This chain links TRBV5-1 with TRBJ2-7, with 8 bases fitting TRBD1. This specimen was peripheral blood, taken from a patient treated with radiotherapy plus ipilimumab. This sequence was found in a human donor with non-small cell lung cancer who had a partial response to radiotherapy plus ipilimumab. CDR3 in amino acids: CASSFINRTGKGGSYEQYF. In DNA, the CDR3 is TGCGCCAGCAGCTTCATAAACAGGACAGGGAAGGGAGGATCCTACGAGCAGTACTTC.